The following is a T cell receptor beta chain sequence with its context. The antigen is undetermined. This sample was included in a study of T and B cells in COVID-19 patients. TRB rearrangements were amplified by multiplex PCR with BIOMED2 TRB-A/B primers. MiXCR, applied by TCRdb to the multiplex PCR reads, yields one record per CDR3 protein. The table lists under 7,000 distinct CDR3 sequences, roughly 25% of them singletons. Study-level findings and limits: Of thousands of TCR clusters found only in the recovered cohort, 31 had low generation probability. Patients with COVID-19 reportedly showed strongly skewed T cell receptor beta variable and joining gene usage. Few blood samples existed from mildly ill patients during symptoms or early in severe cases.

From blood, about 250-550 ng of genomic DNA served as TRB template. This CDR3 has 16 amino acids. The junction had 6 bases not matched to a gene; V was cut back by 3 bases and J by 1 base. CDR1 and CDR2 (germline): MDHEN, SYDVKM. Source material: blood. The sequence was obtained from a human donor with active COVID-19. This chain links TRBV28 with TRBJ2-3; TRBD2 agrees at 8 bases. CDR3 loop: CASSLVGGGRTDTQYF. The CDR3 region has the DNA TGTGCCAGCAGTTTGGTCGGCGGGGGGCGCACAGATACGCAGTATTTT.